This T cell receptor (beta chain) emerged from a study of CD8+ T cells in alopecia areata. Study-wide results and caveats: Scalp lesions, especially in alopecia totalis/universalis, had higher clonality than normal scalp.

After isolation, RNA underwent reverse transcription to generate cDNA as the sequencing template. Clones were read by immunoSEQ multiplex PCR, and TCRdb kept only the in-frame ones, dropping some. Among 93,000 or so clones listed, roughly 53% were seen once. This clone was detected a few times. Its antigen is not identified. The germline V and J ends were trimmed by 3 bases and 6 bases, with 8 bases remaining between them. The CDR3 loop spans 12 amino acids. Per germline, CDR1 LNHDA and CDR2 SQIVND (reference sequence). Cell sorting on a FACSAria was used to separate CD4+ and CD8+ T cells from the PBMCs.

The rearrangement joins TRBV19 to TRBJ1-2; no reliable D call. This sequence originates from a human donor in good health. Sequencing input: CD4+ T cells sorted from blood. The CDR3 DNA follows: TGTGCCAGTAGTATCTTGAGCCATGGCTACACCTTC. Translating gives CASSILSHGYTF.